One sample yielded the 28 T cell receptor beta chains listed below, sequenced in a study of blood T cells in healthy people across ages. Primed by a sample-barcoded 5' primer and a J-beta primer mix, a second PCR proceeded for roughly 6 to 12 cycles. MiXCR was run by TCRdb on the 5' RACE reads, yielding one entry per CDR3 protein. The data hold over 450,000 distinct CDR3 sequences, with under 30% observed a single time. This same sample was also taken into another study, of T cells of mothers and their children.

The sequenced material came from blood. These receptors were obtained from a boy younger than 18 in good health.

The CDR3 loop is CASRPPGRHYGYTF. The CDR3 DNA sequence: TGTGCCAGCAGGCCCCCGGGACGCCACTATGGCTACACCTTC. The chain couples TRBV5-4 to TRBJ1-2; D may be TRBD1 (5 bases). Trimming took 5 bases from V and 3 from J, leaving 14 bases between them. There are 14 residues in the CDR3. Germline V gene sequence: CDR1 SGHNT, CDR2 YYREEE (reference sequence). The full variable domain, rest sourced from reference TRBV5-4 and TRBJ1-2, is ETGVTQSPTHLIKTRGQQVTLRCSSQSGHNTVSWYQQALGQGPQFIFQYYREEENGRGNFPPRFSGLQFPNYSSELNVNALELDDSALYLCASRPPGRHYGYTFGSGTRLTVV.

This clonotype came up a few times. The chain has TRBV7-9 and TRBJ2-5; D unresolved. The DNA matches TRBJ2-1 better at its end, which makes the J call doubtful. Germline V gives CDR1 SEHNR, CDR2 FQNEAQ (reference sequence). There are 14 residues in the CDR3. The CDR3 nucleotides are TGTGCCAGCAGCTCAGCCGAGATGGACAATGAGCAGTTCTTC. Amino acid sequence: CASSSAEMDNEQFF.

This clonotype was detected many times. The chain carries TRBV24-1 and TRBJ1-2; D not resolved. With 9 bases removed from V and 2 bases from J, the gap between germline ends came to 6 bases. Germline V gene data show CDR1 as KGHDR and CDR2 as SFDVKD. The CDR3 runs 11 residues. DNA of the CDR3: TGTGCCACCTCGGACAACTATGGCTACACCTTC. It specifies CATSDNYGYTF.

This clonotype was detected ten times or more. The junction and the germline gene differ at one end; a read error may be behind it. The V gene is TRBV5-1, the J gene TRBJ2-7, with D maybe TRBD2 (6 bases). This CDR3 is 14 amino acids long. Germline CDR1 reads SGHRS; CDR2 reads YFSETQ. This CDR3 reads CASSLEGSSYEQYF. The CDR3 DNA reads as TGTGCCAGCAGTTTGGAGGGGAGCTCCTACGAGCAGTACTTC.

The chain is built from TRBV29-1 and TRBJ2-7, with D possibly matching TRBD1 (6 bases). The germline V gene encodes CDR1 SQVTM and CDR2 ANQGSEA. The CDR3 covers 12 residues. V lost 7 bases, J lost 3 bases, and 13 bases lay in between. CDR3 bases: TGCAGCGGGGGGCCGACCGACTACGAGCAGTACTTC. Amino acid sequence: CSGGPTDYEQYF.

The V gene is TRBV12-3 or TRBV12-4, the J gene TRBJ2-7, with TRBD1 as a possible D gene (6 bases). The J call may be wrong; the DNA end is better matched by TRBJ2-5. CDR3 length: 14 amino acids. Here the CDR3 reads CASSSTQGQETQYF. For the CDR3, the DNA is TGTGCCAGCAGCTCAACCCAGGGGCAAGAGACCCAGTACTTC.

The V and J genes are TRBV7-9 and TRBJ2-5; D is uncertain. TRBJ2-7 explains the end of the DNA better; the J call may be wrong. CDR1 and CDR2 from the germline V gene are SEHNR and FQNEAQ (reference sequence). The CDR3 has 14 residues. The CDR3 protein is CASSAAATIHEQYF. CDR3 DNA: TGTGCCAGCAGCGCCGCGGCCACAATACACGAGCAGTACTTC.

This clonotype was counted a few times. CDR3 nucleotide sequence: TGTGCCAGCCTACAGAGTCACACAGATACGCAGTATTTT. Translation: CASLQSHTDTQYF. The chain links TRBV6-5 to TRBJ2-3; no firm D call. Trimming took 8 bases from V and 2 from J, leaving 11 bases between them. This CDR3 has 13 amino acids. Germline V gene lookup returns CDR1 MNHEY and CDR2 SVGAGI.

This clonotype was counted a few times. The chain recombines TRBV29-1 with TRBJ2-5, with D possibly TRBD1 on 5 matching bases. Trimming left V 2 bases short and J 5 bases short, with 12 bases between. Germline-derived CDR1 and CDR2 are SQVTM and ANQGSEA. The length of the CDR3 is 13 residues. The CDR3 loop reads CSVERRGRETQYF. CDR3 sequence (DNA): TGCAGCGTTGAACGTAGGGGTCGGGAGACCCAGTACTTC.

This chain joins TRBV6-2 or TRBV6-3 and TRBJ2-1; D not certain. From germline, CDR1 is MNHEY and CDR2 SVGEGT. The CDR3 contains 16 residues. Deletions cut 2 bases from V and 4 bases from J, with 15 bases between. The CDR3 nucleotides read TGTGCCAGCAGTTACCAGCCTAGAGGAGAATACAATGAGCAGTTCTTC. It translates to CASSYQPRGEYNEQFF.

This clonotype was observed a few times. The J gene is TRBJ2-5, the V gene TRBV14, with D maybe TRBD1 (6 bases). V lost 0 bases, J lost 5 bases, and 13 bases lay in between. Per the germline V gene, CDR1 is SGHDN and CDR2 is FVKESK. The CDR3 loop spans 15 amino acids. The CDR3 DNA reads TGTGCCAGCAGCCAAGATCTAACAGGGCCGGAGACCCAGTACTTC. It encodes CASSQDLTGPETQYF.

The CDR3 protein is CASSEYPGTAVGETQYF. The CDR3 DNA follows: TGCGCCAGCAGCGAATATCCGGGGACGGCGGTGGGAGAGACCCAGTACTTC. The chain joins TRBV4-1 to TRBJ2-5; D may match TRBD1 or TRBD2 (5 bases each). Trimming stripped 5 bases from V and 4 bases from J, with 23 bases between. Germline values: CDR1 MGHRA, CDR2 YSYEKL. The CDR3 is made up of 17 amino acids.

Ten or more counts support this clonotype. The J gene is TRBJ1-2, the V gene TRBV5-1, with TRBD1 matching 11 bases. CDR1 and CDR2 from the germline V gene are SGHRS and YFSETQ. The CDR3 spans 14 residues. The V segment lost 4 bases and the J segment 10 bases; nucleotides outside the gene matches: 9. As DNA, the CDR3 is TGCGCCAGCAGCATCGGACAGGGGGCCGCTTCCTACACCTTC. Translated, it gives CASSIGQGAASYTF.

The V call is TRBV28, the J call TRBJ1-2, with TRBD1 matching over 9 bases. The germline V gene has CDR1 MDHEN and CDR2 SYDVKM. The CDR3 extends over 15 amino acids. The V and J ends lost 5 bases and 6 bases, in that order; junction bases with no gene match: 10. Written as DNA, the CDR3 is TGTGCCAGCAGTACCCCGCCGGGGACAGGGCATGGCTACACCTTC. This sequence encodes CASSTPPGTGHGYTF.

The V gene is TRBV7-6, the J gene TRBJ2-7, with 7 positions matching TRBD2. Unmatched junction bases numbered 11, after V lost 6 bases and J lost 3 bases. The CDR3 length is 15 residues. Germline V CDR1 and CDR2: SGHVS, FNYEAQ. CDR3 in amino acids: CASSAGTTPNYEQYF. In DNA, the CDR3 is TGTGCCAGCAGTGCCGGGACTACACCAAACTACGAGCAGTACTTC.

This rearrangement joins TRBV4-1 to TRBJ2-2; D uncertain. Deletions cut 1 base from V and 5 bases from J, with 5 bases between. The CDR3 totals 13 residues. Germline loops: CDR1 MGHRA, CDR2 YSYEKL. The CDR3 nucleotides are TGCGCCAGCAGCCAAGTGGCTACCGGGGAGCTGTTTTTT. Protein product: CASSQVATGELFF.

Only a few counts were recorded for this clonotype. The CDR3 loop is CASSLVSGASTEAFF. The CDR3 DNA reads as TGCGCCAGCAGCTTGGTCTCAGGGGCGAGCACTGAAGCTTTCTTT. The V gene is TRBV5-1, the J gene TRBJ1-1; the D gene is possibly TRBD1 (6 bases). CDR1 and CDR2 from the germline V gene are SGHRS and YFSETQ. V was shortened by 0 bases and J by 4 bases, with 13 bases between the two germline ends. The CDR3 loop spans 15 amino acids. Together with reference TRBV5-1 and TRBJ1-1, the CDR3 gives the full variable domain: KAGVTQTPRYLIKTRGQQVTLSCSPISGHRSVSWYQQTPGQGLQFLFEYFSETQRNKGNFPGRFSGRQFSNSRSEMNVSTLELGDSALYLCASSLVSGASTEAFFGQGTRLTVV.

This clonotype was observed a handful of times. The chain recombines TRBV18 with TRBJ2-6; D is perhaps TRBD2 (5 bases). Germline values: CDR1 KGHSH, CDR2 LQKENI. Between the trimmed V and J ends, which lost 3 bases and 0 bases, there was a span of 6 bases. This CDR3 is 15 amino acids long. CDR3 DNA sequence: TGTGCCAGCTCACCCGGGGTCTCTGGGGCCAACGTCCTGACTTTC. This encodes CASSPGVSGANVLTF.

V usage is TRBV4-3 and J usage is TRBJ1-4; D is unresolved. Trimming removed 0 bases from V and 8 bases from J, with 7 bases in between. Germline lookup yields CDR1 LGHNA and CDR2 YSLEER. CDR3 size: 13 residues. The CDR3 DNA reads TGCGCCAGCAGCCAAGAAGTGGGGGAAAAACTGTTTTTT. It translates to CASSQEVGEKLFF.

This sequence joins TRBV14 and TRBJ2-2, with 10 nucleotides matching TRBD1. The CDR3 extends over 17 amino acids. Trimming took 1 base from V and 4 from J; bases not matched to a gene: 6. Germline V gene data show CDR1 as SGHDN and CDR2 as FVKESK. Here the CDR3 reads CASSQALGQGSTGELFF. CDR3 sequence (DNA): TGTGCCAGCAGCCAAGCCCTGGGACAGGGGAGCACCGGGGAGCTGTTTTTT. Supplemented by reference TRBV14 and TRBJ2-2, the full variable domain reads EAGVTQFPSHSVIEKGQTVTLRCDPISGHDNLYWYRRVMGKEIKFLLHFVKESKQDESGMPNNRFLAERTGGTYSTLKVQPAELEDSGVYFCASSQALGQGSTGELFFGEGSRLTVL.

In its sample, this clonotype was seen a few times. The rearrangement links TRBV29-1 to TRBJ2-7; 9 bases agree with TRBD2. CDR1 SQVTM and CDR2 ANQGSEA come from the germline V gene. The trim removed 4 bases at V and 6 bases at J, leaving 7 bases unmatched. This CDR3 has 13 amino acids. The CDR3 DNA reads TGCAGCGTTGTTATGGGGACTAGCAGCGAGCAGTACTTC. Translation gives CSVVMGTSSEQYF.

V is TRBV10-3 and J is TRBJ2-1; 12 nucleotides line up with TRBD1. The CDR3 is made up of 18 amino acids. V lost 6 bases, J lost 4 bases, and 13 bases stayed unmatched. Germline V gene sequence: CDR1 ENHRY, CDR2 SYGVKD. CDR3 DNA: TGTGCCATCAGGCCGGGACAGGGGGCATTCCCAGGGTACAATGAGCAGTTCTTC. Translation: CAIRPGQGAFPGYNEQFF.

The rearrangement joins TRBV19 to TRBJ2-2; the match to TRBD2 covers 8 bases. This CDR3 region has 15 residues. Germline V gene lookup returns CDR1 LNHDA and CDR2 SQIVND (reference sequence). J gave up 2 bases and V 3 bases, and 2 bases lay outside the gene matches. The CDR3 loop is CASSMSGSNTGELFF. CDR3 sequence (DNA): TGTGCCAGTAGTATGAGCGGGAGTAACACCGGGGAGCTGTTTTTT.

This chain links TRBV7-2 with TRBJ2-7; 8 positions match TRBD2. V was pared by 4 bases and J by 7 bases, with 9 bases of the junction left unmatched. The CDR3 covers 14 residues. From germline, CDR1 is SGHTA and CDR2 FQGNSA. CDR3 sequence reads: CASSSRTSLLEQYF. CDR3 DNA sequence: TGTGCCAGCAGCTCCCGGACTAGCCTCTTGGAGCAGTACTTC.

This clonotype was detected only a few times. CDR3 coding DNA: TGTGCCAGCAGCTGGGTGACCTCCTACGAGCAGTACTTC. This gives the protein CASSWVTSYEQYF. The chain is built from TRBV7-9 and TRBJ2-7; D call uncertain. Germline loops: CDR1 SEHNR, CDR2 FQNEAQ (reference sequence). V lost 4 bases, J lost 0 bases, and 7 bases lay in between. CDR3 size: 13 residues.

A few counts support this clonotype. The V and J genes are TRBV2 and TRBJ2-5, with D possibly TRBD2 on 6 matching bases. The J call may not be correct, given that the DNA end is closer to TRBJ2-1. Germline V gene data show CDR1 as SNHLY and CDR2 as FYNNEI. This CDR3 is built from 15 residues. CDR3 nucleotides: TGTGCCAGCAGTTCCGGGCCTCGGAGGGAAAATGAGCAGTTCTTC. This gives the protein CASSSGPRRENEQFF.

The chain recombines TRBV7-3 with TRBJ2-3; D is perhaps TRBD2 (5 bases). V was clipped by 4 bases and J by 6 bases, with 8 bases between them. The CDR3 is made up of 12 amino acids. The germline V gene has CDR1 SGHTA and CDR2 FQGTGA. The CDR3 coding sequence is TGTGCCAGCAGCTCCCCGGGGGATACGCAGTATTTT. Protein sequence: CASSSPGDTQYF.

The chain joins TRBV4-1 to TRBJ2-5, with 7 bases that match TRBD2. This CDR3 has 15 residues. V lost 1 base, J lost 1 base, and 3 bases stayed unmatched. From germline, CDR1 is MGHRA and CDR2 YSYEKL. The CDR3 loop is CASSQVAGSQETQYF. The CDR3 DNA reads TGCGCCAGCAGCCAAGTAGCGGGCAGCCAAGAGACCCAGTACTTC.